These T cell receptor beta chains were read from a single sample in a study of blood T cell repertoires in COVID-19. Assay used: immunoSEQ multiplex PCR; TCRdb lists only in-frame clones, some missing. Among fewer than 250,000 clones listed, 86% were seen once. Sequencing used PBMCs or T cells enriched from blood (not recorded which). These receptors came from a woman between 50 and 59 years old who had recovered from COVID-19. Each CDR3 is given with its conserved first and last residue. The D gene is left open where the match is weak. The size entry is marked missing in some rows and otherwise reads once, few, many or a size class.

CDR3,DNA,length,V,size,D,J
CASGSPNQETQYF,TGTGCCAGCGGCAGTCCCAACCAAGAGACCCAGTACTTC,13,TRBV7-9,-,-,TRBJ2-5
CASSFGRESVYEQYF,TGTGCCAGCAGTTTCGGCAGGGAATCCGTCTACGAGCAGTACTTC,15,TRBV27,-,-,TRBJ2-7
CASSIEVRRNSPLHF,TGTGCCAGTAGTATAGAGGTCAGGAGGAATTCACCCCTCCACTTT,15,TRBV19,-,-,TRBJ1-6
CASSDGGGRSTEAFF,TGTGCCAGCAGTGATGGGGGGGGGCGGAGCACTGAAGCTTTCTTT,15,TRBV7-2,-,-,TRBJ1-1
CATSRDRGFYGYTF,TGTGCCACCAGCAGGGACAGGGGATTCTATGGCTACACCTTC,14,TRBV15,-,TRBD1,TRBJ1-2
CASSQEGTGGNTIYF,TGCGCCAGCAGCCAAGAGGGGACAGGGGGAAACACCATATATTTT,15,TRBV4-1,-,TRBD1,TRBJ1-3
CATRNSGSGYEQYF,TGTGCCACCAGGAATAGCGGGAGCGGGTACGAGCAGTACTTC,14,TRBV24-1,-,TRBD2,TRBJ2-7
CASSLGLLAGVADTQYF,TGTGCCAGCAGCTTAGGGCTCCTAGCGGGTGTAGCAGATACGCAGTATTTT,17,TRBV7-2,-,TRBD2,TRBJ2-3
CASSVRDSSNSPLHF,TGTGCCAGCAGCGTTCGGGACAGCAGTAATTCACCCCTCCACTTT,15,TRBV9,-,TRBD1,TRBJ1-6
CASSQGGAGSGNTIYF,TGTGCCAGCAGCCAAGGGGGAGCGGGGAGTGGAAACACCATATATTTT,16,TRBV3-1/TRBV3-2,-,-,TRBJ1-3
CASSSGMSGGETQYF,TGTGCCAGCAGCTCTGGGATGAGCGGGGGAGAGACCCAGTACTTC,15,TRBV6-6,-,TRBD2,TRBJ2-5
CASSFRTGTTYEQYF,TGTGCCAGCAGCTTCAGGACAGGGACCACCTACGAGCAGTACTTC,15,TRBV9,-,TRBD1,TRBJ2-7
CASSQDLTAEAFF,TGTGCCAGCAGCCAAGATCTTACAGCTGAAGCTTTCTTT,13,TRBV3-1/TRBV3-2,-,-,TRBJ1-1
CASQTGIGQVPPAFF,TGCGCCAGCCAAACGGGAATTGGACAGGTCCCGCCGGCTTTCTTT,15,TRBV5-1,-,TRBD1,TRBJ1-1
CASSPPTGNEKLFF,TGTGCCAGCTCACCACCGACAGGGAATGAAAAACTGTTTTTT,14,TRBV18,once,TRBD1,TRBJ1-4
CASSLGGGGASPTF,TGTGCCAGCAGCTTAGGGGGTGGGGGGGCGTCTCCCACCTTC,14,TRBV7-2,-,-,TRBJ1-2
CASRALAGSGELFF,TGTGCCAGTAGGGCACTAGCGGGAAGCGGGGAGCTGTTTTTT,14,TRBV19,once,TRBD2,TRBJ2-2
CASSSPDRGNYGYTF,TGTGCCAGCAGCTCTCCGGACAGGGGGAACTATGGCTACACCTTC,15,TRBV7-9,-,TRBD1,TRBJ1-2
CSASHRDSIFYGYTF,TGCAGTGCTAGTCATCGGGACAGTATATTCTATGGCTACACCTTC,15,TRBV20-1,-,TRBD1,TRBJ1-2
CAWSGQGTDTQYF,TGTGCCTGGAGTGGACAGGGGACAGATACGCAGTATTTT,13,TRBV30,-,TRBD1,TRBJ2-3
CASRGGREDEQYF,TGTGCCAGCAGGGGGGGGCGGGAGGACGAGCAGTACTTC,13,TRBV27,once,TRBD2,TRBJ2-7
CASSLRGTGPSPLHF,TGTGCCAGCAGCTTAAGGGGGACAGGGCCTTCACCCCTCCACTTT,15,TRBV7-8,-,TRBD1,TRBJ1-6
CASSLDSLQADTQYF,TGTGCCAGCAGTTTAGATAGTCTCCAGGCAGATACGCAGTATTTT,15,TRBV28,-,-,TRBJ2-3
CASSSPGQNQPQHF,TGTGCCAGCAGTTCTCCGGGACAGAATCAGCCCCAGCATTTT,14,TRBV6-5,-,TRBD1,TRBJ1-5
CASSLAQAGEGETQYF,TGTGCCAGCAGCTTAGCTCAGGCGGGAGAGGGAGAGACCCAGTACTTC,16,TRBV7-2,-,TRBD2,TRBJ2-5
CAWRQEGPGLAITDTQYF,TGTGCCTGGAGGCAGGAAGGACCGGGACTAGCGATCACAGATACGCAGTATTTT,18,TRBV30,-,TRBD2,TRBJ2-3
CASSRGETYEQYF,TGTGCCAGCAGCCGGGGAGAGACCTACGAGCAGTACTTC,13,TRBV7-6,-,-,TRBJ2-7
CASSPWGFLRTEGDYGYTF,TGTGCCAGCAGCCCTTGGGGATTCTTAAGGACAGAAGGGGACTATGGCTACACCTTC,19,TRBV7-8,-,-,TRBJ1-2
CASSSFGTPNQPQHF,TGTGCCAGCAGCTCCTTCGGGACACCAAATCAGCCCCAGCATTTT,15,TRBV7-2,-,-,TRBJ1-5
CASSKGAREKLFF,TGTGCCAGTAGTAAGGGGGCACGTGAAAAACTGTTTTTT,13,TRBV19,-,TRBD1,TRBJ1-4
CASSLGRQGLITDTQYF,TGTGCCAGCAGCTTAGGCCGACAGGGGCTTATCACAGATACGCAGTATTTT,17,TRBV7-9,-,TRBD1,TRBJ2-3
CAWTRQGATNTGELFF,TGTGCCTGGACAAGACAGGGGGCAACGAACACCGGGGAGCTGTTTTTT,16,TRBV30,few,TRBD1,TRBJ2-2
CASSAPGTSGHNEQFF,TGTGCCAGCAGCGCCCCCGGGACTAGCGGACACAATGAGCAGTTCTTC,16,TRBV2,-,TRBD2,TRBJ2-1
CASSFQQALNQPQHF,TGTGCCAGCAGCTTTCAGCAGGCGTTAAATCAGCCCCAGCATTTT,15,TRBV5-5,few,-,TRBJ1-5
CASSQDGHEDEKLFF,TGCGCCAGCAGCCAAGACGGCCACGAGGATGAAAAACTGTTTTTT,15,TRBV4-1,few,-,TRBJ1-4
CASSLDQGGGSTEAFF,TGTGCCAGCAGCTTAGATCAGGGGGGTGGGAGCACTGAAGCTTTCTTT,16,TRBV7-9,-,TRBD1,TRBJ1-1
CASNIAGAYNEQFF,TGTGCCAGCAACATAGCGGGGGCCTACAATGAGCAGTTCTTC,14,TRBV3-1/TRBV3-2,-,TRBD2,TRBJ2-1
CATSTFDGQGEAFF,TGTGCCACCAGCACCTTTGATGGACAGGGAGAAGCTTTCTTT,14,TRBV15,-,TRBD1,TRBJ1-1